This TCR beta chain is from a study of molecular identifiers for immune sequencing clone quantification. In TCRdb, the PCR reads were re-called with MiXCR into one record per CDR3 protein. The sample lists just over 40,000 distinct CDR3 sequences, around 20% seen once, with roughly 7% in the top ten. The CDR3 spans 13 residues. V was trimmed by 11 bases and J by 4 bases, leaving 15 bases between them. This clonotype came up many times. No antigen is known for it. General study findings and limits: Should identical TCR molecules share a barcode, the sizes of highly expanded clones could be underestimated.

The receptor's source is a human donor in good health. Some libraries in this study had Jurkat cell RNA spiked in. The gene calls are TRBV12-3 or TRBV12-4 and TRBJ2-1, with D maybe TRBD1 (5 bases). Sequencing was carried out using naive CD8+ T cells from blood, with Jurkat cell RNA spiked in. Subset specified: FACS-sorted CD8+CD4-CCR7+CD45RA+ naive T cells. CDR3 DNA: TGTGCCGGGGCAGCAAGACTTTACAATGAGCAGTTCTTC. Amino acid sequence: CAGAARLYNEQFF.